These 32 T cell receptor beta chains share one sample of origin, sequenced in a study of cytomegalovirus exposure and HLA in healthy donors. PCR primers comprised 60 Vbeta and 13 Jbeta primers. Libraries were prepared by immunoSEQ multiplex PCR; TCRdb keeps only in-frame clonotypes and omits some of them. Here the sample spans about 200,000 clones, roughly 87% being singletons. Material: PBMCs. The receptors derive from a boy between 2 and 15 years old in good health and CMV-seronegative.

This chain joins TRBV29-1 and TRBJ2-5; tentatively, D is TRBD2 (6 bases). V was pared by 3 bases and J by 1 base, with 12 bases between. Looked up from germline, CDR1 is SQVTM and CDR2 is ANQGSEA. This CDR3 is built from 14 residues. The CDR3 reads CSVDKRASQETQYF. CDR3 bases: TGCAGCGTTGATAAGCGGGCGAGCCAAGAGACCCAGTACTTC.

The J gene is TRBJ1-1, the V gene TRBV27, with a tentative D call TRBD1 (5 bases). Per germline, CDR1 MNHEY and CDR2 SMNVEV (reference sequence). The CDR3 contains 14 residues. The V end was cut by 0 bases, the J end by 4 bases, with 9 bases between. The CDR3 nucleotides are TGTGCCAGCAGTTTATCCCGGGGGGTCACTGAAGCTTTCTTT. Translating it yields CASSLSRGVTEAFF.

Concerning this clone: An end of the junction does not agree with germline; a read error may underlie this. This sequence joins TRBV11-2 and TRBJ2-1, with 10 bases lining up with TRBD1. Germline lookup yields CDR1 SGHAT and CDR2 FQNNGV. The CDR3 covers 12 residues. For the CDR3, the DNA is TGTGCCAGCAGCTACGGGACAGGGGAACTCCTCTTC. Its protein is CASSYGTGELLF.

V usage is TRBV5-1 and J usage is TRBJ2-5, with TRBD2 as a possible D gene (5 bases). Trimming pared 4 bases from V and 2 bases from J, leaving 15 bases between. Germline-derived CDR1 and CDR2 are SGHRS and YFSETQ. The CDR3 contains 15 residues. The CDR3 reads CASSIQRNNQETQYF. In DNA form, the CDR3 reads TGCGCCAGCAGCATCCAGCGGAACAATCAAGAGACCCAGTACTTC. Full variable domain (outside the CDR3, taken from reference TRBV5-1 and TRBJ2-5): KAGVTQTPRYLIKTRGQQVTLSCSPISGHRSVSWYQQTPGQGLQFLFEYFSETQRNKGNFPGRFSGRQFSNSRSEMNVSTLELGDSALYLCASSIQRNNQETQYFGPGTRLLVL.

In this sample, this clone turned up once. The chain has TRBV30 and TRBJ1-5; 7 bases line up with TRBD1. Germline V lookup: CDR1 GTSNPN, CDR2 SVGIG (reference sequence). V shed 2 bases and J 6 bases; nucleotides not matched to a gene: 7. The CDR3 consists of 14 residues. The CDR3 protein is CAWSLGGEGQPQHF. Written as DNA, the CDR3 is TGTGCCTGGAGTCTAGGGGGCGAAGGTCAGCCCCAGCATTTT.

This chain uses TRBV2 with TRBJ1-6; no clear D gene. Trimming took 7 bases from V and 7 from J, leaving 5 bases between them. This CDR3 comprises 11 residues. The germline CDR1 and CDR2 sequences are SNHLY and FYNNEI. CDR3 in DNA: TGTGCCAGCACACAAAATTCACCCCTCCACTTT. Its protein is CASTQNSPLHF.

This clone was detected only a few times. CDR3 region: CASSQVRVTGINQPQHF. CDR3 nucleotide sequence: TGCGCCAGCAGCCAGGTTCGGGTTACAGGGATCAATCAGCCCCAGCATTTT. The rearrangement links TRBV4-1 to TRBJ1-5; D possibly corresponds to TRBD1 (6 bases). This CDR3 comprises 17 residues. Trimming removed 3 bases at V and 3 bases at J, with 18 bases between. Per germline, CDR1 MGHRA and CDR2 YSYEKL.

The chain has TRBV27 and TRBJ1-1; D may be TRBD1 (6 bases). The CDR3 totals 13 residues. V lost 5 bases to trimming and J lost 6 bases, with 13 bases between them. The germline gives CDR1 MNHEY, CDR2 SMNVEV (reference sequence). In DNA form, the CDR3 reads TGTGCCAGCAGTAGGGCGGGGGCGGCTGAAGCTTTCTTT. This gives the protein CASSRAGAAEAFF.

The chain uses TRBV13 and TRBJ2-5, with D perhaps matching TRBD2 (7 bases). Germline V gene sequence: CDR1 PRHDT, CDR2 FYEKMQ (reference sequence). This CDR3 is 15 amino acids long. Trimming took off 1 base at V and 1 base at J, with 10 bases between the two ends. CDR3 protein: CASSLAGGLQETQYF. For the CDR3, the DNA is TGTGCCAGCAGCTTAGCGGGGGGCCTCCAAGAGACCCAGTACTTC.

The V and J genes are TRBV2 and TRBJ1-5, with D possibly being TRBD1 (5 bases). There are 14 residues in the CDR3. The V end lost 7 bases, the J end lost 0 bases, and 10 bases lay between the germline ends. Germline V gives CDR1 SNHLY, CDR2 FYNNEI. Written as DNA, the CDR3 is TGTGCCAGCAAGACAGTCTCTAGCAATCAGCCCCAGCATTTT. Its protein is CASKTVSSNQPQHF.

This chain uses TRBV6-6 with TRBJ1-5; no clear D. This CDR3 spans 13 amino acids. V lost 0 bases and J lost 9, with 9 bases in between. Germline assignment: CDR1 MNHNY and CDR2 SVGAGI (reference sequence). The CDR3 coding sequence is TGTGCCAGCAGTTACTCGATAGTATCGCCCCAGCATTTT. It is translated as CASSYSIVSPQHF.

J is TRBJ2-3 and V is TRBV6-6; 7 nucleotides agree with TRBD1. This CDR3 is built from 15 residues. Germline CDR1 and CDR2: MNHNY and SVGAGI (reference sequence). With V trimmed by 4 bases and J by 2 bases, 6 bases remained unmatched. The CDR3 reads CASSLQGPPTDTQYF. The CDR3, as DNA: TGTGCCAGCAGTTTACAGGGGCCCCCCACAGATACGCAGTATTTT.

This sequence joins TRBV10-3 and TRBJ2-7, with a possible D match to TRBD1 (6 bases). The CDR3 is made up of 13 amino acids. Germline V CDR1 and CDR2: ENHRY, SYGVKD. Trimming took 3 bases from V and 7 from J, leaving 13 bases between them. In DNA, the CDR3 is TGTGCCATCAGTGATACAGGGAACGGGGAGCAGTACTTC. It encodes CAISDTGNGEQYF.

The chain uses TRBV7-2 and TRBJ2-6; no clear D gene. V was trimmed by 7 bases and J by 0 bases, leaving 7 bases between them. The CDR3 contains 14 residues. CDR1 is SGHTA and CDR2 is FQGNSA in the germline V gene. In DNA, the CDR3 is TGTGCCAGCACAGTCCACTCTGGGGCCAACGTCCTGACTTTC. Amino acid sequence: CASTVHSGANVLTF.

The CDR3 nucleotides are TGCGCCAGCAGCTTGGACGTTTGGCTAGATGAAGACCGGGCCAAAAACATTCAGTACTTC. The encoded protein is CASSLDVWLDEDRAKNIQYF. V gene TRBV5-1 combines with J gene TRBJ2-4; D ambiguous. The CDR3 covers 20 residues. CDR1 is SGHRS and CDR2 is YFSETQ in the germline V gene. V was shortened by 0 bases and J by 1 base, with 23 bases between the two germline ends.

The V call is TRBV4-2, the J call TRBJ2-1; 7 nucleotides align to TRBD1. The CDR3 is 16 residues long. Germline V gene data show CDR1 as LGHNA and CDR2 as YNFKEQ. V trimming: 0 bases; J trimming: 5 bases; junction bases outside the gene matches: 7. In DNA form, the CDR3 reads TGTGCCAGCAGCCAAGACGGGGACAGAATTGACAATGAGCAGTTCTTC. This encodes CASSQDGDRIDNEQFF.

The rearrangement links TRBV4-1 to TRBJ2-1; no clear D. V lost 3 bases and J 4 bases, leaving 10 bases between the germline ends. This CDR3 comprises 14 residues. Germline lookup yields CDR1 MGHRA and CDR2 YSYEKL. For the CDR3, the DNA is TGCGCCAGCAGCCATTCCGTTCCGTACAATGAGCAGTTCTTC. Translating gives CASSHSVPYNEQFF.

This clone showed up just once. The rearrangement joins TRBV15 to TRBJ1-6, with D uncertain. V was trimmed by 5 bases and J by 10 bases, leaving 21 bases between them. The germline V gene encodes CDR1 LNHNV and CDR2 YYDKDF (reference sequence). The CDR3 is 16 amino acids. Written as DNA, the CDR3 is TGTGCCACCAGCGCGAACTCCGGGAGGGAGGGCTCACCCCTCCACTTT. Residues: CATSANSGREGSPLHF.

The CDR3, as DNA: TGTGCCAGCAGCTTAGAGAGCGGGAGCTCCCTCAATGAGCAGTTCTTC. It codes for CASSLESGSSLNEQFF. The rearrangement uses TRBV11-3 and TRBJ2-1; 8 positions agree with TRBD2. J was trimmed by 6 bases and V by 0 bases; bases with no gene match: 7. Germline V gene data show CDR1 as SGHNT and CDR2 as YENEEA. The CDR3 extends over 16 amino acids.

The V gene is TRBV29-1, the J gene TRBJ2-1; 11 positions agree with TRBD2. The V gene's germline CDR1 is SQVTM and CDR2 ANQGSEA. After removal of 5 bases from V and 4 bases from J, the junction contained 10 bases not matched to a gene. The CDR3 runs to 16 residues. CDR3 loop: CSVLLMGLADYNEQFF. CDR3 nucleotide sequence: TGCAGCGTTCTTTTGATGGGACTAGCGGATTACAATGAGCAGTTCTTC.

This sequence joins TRBV11-2 and TRBJ2-7; 7 bases map to TRBD1. Trimming cost V 1 base and J 3 bases; bases outside gene matches: 3. The CDR3 loop spans 14 amino acids. Germline CDR1 and CDR2: SGHAT and FQNNGV. CDR3 in DNA: TGTGCCAGCAGCTTAGGGTGGACAGGCTACGAGCAGTACTTC. Translating gives CASSLGWTGYEQYF. The full variable domain, in which reference TRBV11-2 and TRBJ2-7 provide the parts outside the CDR3, is EAGVAQSPRYKIIEKRQSVAFWCNPISGHATLYWYQQILGQGPKLLIQFQNNGVVDDSQLPKDRFSAERLKGVDSTLKIQPAKLEDSAVYLCASSLGWTGYEQYFGPGTRLTVT.

V usage is TRBV19 and J usage is TRBJ2-7, with 9 bases fitting TRBD1. Unmatched junction bases numbered 6, after V lost 7 bases and J lost 2 bases. CDR1 is LNHDA, CDR2 SQIVND, per germline (reference sequence). The CDR3 is made up of 14 amino acids. Written as DNA, the CDR3 is TGTGCCAGTAAGAGGACAGGGGAGACCTACGAGCAGTACTTC. Its translation: CASKRTGETYEQYF.

The V call is TRBV7-3, the J call TRBJ1-1; the D gene is possibly TRBD1 (5 bases). Trimming shortened V by 4 bases and J by 5 bases, and 8 bases separated the two germline ends. There are 12 residues in the CDR3. CDR1 and CDR2 from the germline V gene are SGHTA and FQGTGA. This CDR3 reads CASSSQGTEAFF. The DNA of the CDR3 is TGTGCCAGCAGCTCTCAGGGAACTGAAGCTTTCTTT.

The V call is TRBV10-3, the J call TRBJ2-2; 14 bases are shared with TRBD2. CDR1 and CDR2 from the germline V gene are ENHRY and SYGVKD. Trimming at V came to 7 bases and at J to 5 bases, leaving 3 bases not matched to a gene. CDR3 length equals 15 residues. For the CDR3, the DNA is TGTGCCATCACTGGACTAGCGGGAGGAACCGGGGAGCTGTTTTTT. Translation gives CAITGLAGGTGELFF.

This clone was observed once. This chain joins TRBV27 and TRBJ1-2, with D possibly being TRBD1 (6 bases). The germline V gene encodes CDR1 MNHEY and CDR2 SMNVEV (reference sequence). The CDR3 is 12 amino acids. V shed 9 bases and J shed 2 bases, with 10 bases lying between them. The CDR3 nucleotides read TGTGCCAGACAGGGTGGGAACTATGGCTACACCTTC. It specifies CARQGGNYGYTF.

The J gene is TRBJ1-2, the V gene TRBV12-5, with D tentatively TRBD1 (6 bases). The CDR3 is made up of 12 amino acids. V was clipped by 0 bases and J by 13 bases, with 12 bases between them. Germline CDR1 reads LGHNT; CDR2 reads FRNRAP. CDR3 sequence reads: CASGLVLHRATF. The CDR3 DNA is TGTGCTAGTGGTTTGGTACTTCACAGGGCCACCTTC.

This chain joins TRBV5-4 and TRBJ2-3; TRBD1 matches at 9 bases. Germline lookup yields CDR1 SGHNT and CDR2 YYREEE (reference sequence). This CDR3 comprises 15 residues. The junction had 4 bases not matched to a gene; V was cut back by 4 bases and J by 1 base. The CDR3 bases are TGTGCCAGCAGCCTAGGGGACAGGGGCACAGATACGCAGTATTTT. The encoded protein is CASSLGDRGTDTQYF. Full variable domain (outside the CDR3, taken from reference TRBV5-4 and TRBJ2-3): ETGVTQSPTHLIKTRGQQVTLRCSSQSGHNTVSWYQQALGQGPQFIFQYYREEENGRGNFPPRFSGLQFPNYSSELNVNALELDDSALYLCASSLGDRGTDTQYFGPGTRLTVL.

The chain links TRBV6-9 to TRBJ2-1; D not resolved. The CDR3 extends over 10 amino acids. V lost 8 bases to trimming and J lost 6 bases, with 5 bases between them. Germline loops: CDR1 MNHGY, CDR2 SVAAGI. The CDR3 reads CASVSNEQFF. The CDR3 DNA reads TGTGCCAGCGTCTCCAATGAGCAGTTCTTC.

The V gene is TRBV30, the J gene TRBJ2-1; 9 nucleotides line up with TRBD1. J gave up 10 bases and V 5 bases, and 9 bases lay outside the gene matches. The CDR3 has 13 residues. Germline V CDR1 and CDR2: GTSNPN, SVGIG (reference sequence). The CDR3 is CAWGQGRAWEQFF. The CDR3 DNA reads TGTGCCTGGGGACAGGGGAGGGCATGGGAGCAGTTCTTC.

The chain carries TRBV10-3 and TRBJ2-3, with 8 positions matching TRBD2. The germline V gene encodes CDR1 ENHRY and CDR2 SYGVKD. V was pared by 6 bases and J by 2 bases, with 13 bases of the junction left unmatched. The CDR3 is 17 residues long. The CDR3 DNA reads as TGTGCCATCAGGGGAGGGGTGGCGGGGGGATACACAGATACGCAGTATTTT. Amino acids: CAIRGGVAGGYTDTQYF.

The J gene is TRBJ2-1, the V gene TRBV27; tentatively, D is TRBD1 (8 bases). CDR3 length: 15 residues. The V gene's germline CDR1 is MNHEY and CDR2 SMNVEV (reference sequence). Trimming took off 5 bases at V and 4 bases at J, with 15 bases between the two ends. This CDR3 reads CASSDGQGGYNEQFF. The CDR3 coding sequence is TGTGCCAGCAGTGATGGACAGGGAGGGTACAATGAGCAGTTCTTC.

The V call is TRBV18, the J call TRBJ2-5, with D hard to call. Germline V gene data show CDR1 as KGHSH and CDR2 as LQKENI. The CDR3 extends over 13 amino acids. Trimming stripped 6 bases from V and 1 base from J, with 9 bases between. For the CDR3, the DNA is TGTGCCAGCTCGAGCTCCCTCCAAGAGACCCAGTACTTC. Protein: CASSSSLQETQYF.